This is a list of T cell receptor beta chains from one sample in a study of OX40 agonist ivuxolimab in advanced cancers. TCRdb keeps only in-frame clones here, not all; method: immunoSEQ multiplex PCR. The data show roughly 80,000 clones, with 70% to 90% seen just once and over 1.5% held by the top ten. This specimen consisted of CD4+ or CD8+ T cells sorted from blood, obtained in a trial of the OX40 agonist ivuxolimab. All receptors come from an adult with an advanced solid tumor such as melanoma, head and neck, liver or kidney cancer. The CDR3 runs from the conserved cysteine through the conserved F or W. The D gene is left open where the match is weak. Clone size is given for some rows only: seen once, a few or many times, or a class if the clone is expanded.

NA,TRBJ2-1,TRBD1,TRBV7-8,CASSLGDSRINEQFF,TGTGCCAGCAGCTTAGGGGACAGTAGGATCAATGAGCAGTTCTTC
NA,TRBJ2-3,NA,TRBV11-2,CASRPNRATRDTQYF,TGTGCCAGCAGGCCAAACAGGGCTACCAGGGATACGCAGTATTTT
NA,TRBJ1-2,TRBD1,TRBV11-2,CASSAWDRVVDGYTF,TGTGCCAGCAGCGCCTGGGACAGGGTGGTTGATGGCTACACCTTC
NA,TRBJ1-3,TRBD1,TRBV9,CASSTMTGAGNTIYF,TGTGCCAGCAGCACAATGACAGGGGCTGGAAACACCATATATTTT
NA,TRBJ2-7,NA,TRBV9,CASSVTADGGEQYF,TGTGCCAGCAGCGTCACGGCTGATGGCGGCGAGCAGTACTTC
NA,TRBJ1-5,NA,TRBV15,CATSRPTNSRTVGNQPQHF,TGTGCCACCAGCAGACCAACCAATTCAAGGACAGTTGGCAATCAGCCCCAGCATTTT
NA,TRBJ1-5,NA,TRBV28,CASSTGNQPQHF,TGTGCCAGCAGTACAGGCAATCAGCCCCAGCATTTT
NA,TRBJ1-5,TRBD1,TRBV6-6,CASSRTGGYQPQHF,TGTGCCAGCAGTCGGACAGGGGGCTACCAGCCCCAGCATTTT
NA,TRBJ2-7,NA,TRBV7-2,CASSLVHEQYF,TGTGCCAGCAGCTTAGTGCACGAGCAGTACTTC
NA,TRBJ1-2,TRBD1,TRBV6-5,CASSYFTGDGYTF,TGTGCCAGCAGTTACTTCACAGGGGATGGCTACACCTTC
once,TRBJ1-4,NA,TRBV19,CASSISPGNIEKLFF,TGTGCCAGTAGTATCAGTCCCGGGAACATTGAAAAACTGTTTTTT
NA,TRBJ1-2,NA,TRBV6-5,CASSTGQTYGYTF,TGTGCCAGCAGTACCGGACAGACTTATGGCTACACCTTC
NA,TRBJ2-7,NA,TRBV6-5,CASSNSGPTYEQYF,TGTGCCAGCAGTAATTCGGGACCCACCTACGAGCAGTACTTC
NA,TRBJ1-2,NA,TRBV6-5,CASSRETVNYGYTF,TGTGCCAGCAGTAGAGAGACAGTGAACTATGGCTACACCTTC
NA,TRBJ1-5,NA,TRBV19,CASSAAAGGNQPQHF,TGTGCCAGTAGTGCCGCGGCAGGGGGCAATCAGCCCCAGCATTTT
NA,TRBJ1-5,TRBD1,TRBV6-1,CASSDGQGMNQPQHF,TGTGCCAGCAGTGACGGACAGGGCATGAATCAGCCCCAGCATTTT
NA,TRBJ1-5,TRBD1,TRBV28,CASSFPGQGEQPQHF,TGTGCCAGCAGTTTCCCGGGACAGGGAGAACAGCCCCAGCATTTT
NA,TRBJ1-5,TRBD1,TRBV18,CASSVGQGGSGNQPQHF,TGTGCCAGCTCAGTTGGACAGGGTGGTTCTGGCAATCAGCCCCAGCATTTT
NA,TRBJ2-7,NA,TRBV6-5,CASSYNRGPGYEQYF,TGTGCCAGCAGTTACAATCGTGGGCCGGGATACGAGCAGTACTTC
NA,TRBJ1-2,NA,TRBV6-5,CASTIPRDAAGYTF,TGTGCCAGCACCATACCGCGGGACGCAGCTGGCTACACCTTC
NA,TRBJ2-7,NA,TRBV5-1,CASSLESRNYEQYF,TGCGCCAGCAGCTTGGAATCACGGAACTACGAGCAGTACTTC
NA,TRBJ2-7,TRBD1,TRBV5-1,CASSLGGQYEQYF,TGCGCCAGCAGCTTGGGGGGACAGTACGAGCAGTACTTC
NA,TRBJ1-4,TRBD1,TRBV10-3,CAISEGDRENEKLFF,TGTGCCATCAGTGAAGGGGACAGGGAAAATGAAAAACTGTTTTTT
NA,TRBJ2-3,TRBD2,TRBV5-6,CASGRAGVRTDTQYF,TGTGCCAGCGGACGAGCGGGAGTCCGCACAGATACGCAGTATTTT
few,TRBJ1-1,NA,TRBV28,CASRQVWENTEAFF,TGTGCCAGCAGACAGGTTTGGGAGAACACTGAAGCTTTCTTT
once,TRBJ1-5,NA,TRBV28,CASSPMGGNQPQHF,TGTGCCAGCAGTCCCATGGGGGGGAATCAGCCCCAGCATTTT
NA,TRBJ2-7,TRBD1,TRBV27,CASSPTGQGYEQYF,TGTGCCAGCAGTCCGACCGGACAGGGCTACGAGCAGTACTTC
few,TRBJ1-1,NA,TRBV14,CASSTRGFTEAFF,TGTGCCAGCAGCACGAGAGGATTCACTGAAGCTTTCTTT
NA,TRBJ2-1,TRBD2,TRBV5-4,CASSRLSGGRAHEQFF,TGTGCCAGCAGCCGTCTCTCTGGCGGGAGGGCCCATGAGCAGTTCTTC
NA,TRBJ2-7,NA,TRBV19,CASSIEAGEQYF,TGTGCCAGTAGTATAGAGGCCGGCGAGCAGTACTTC
NA,TRBJ1-1,NA,TRBV11-2,CASSSGMAMNTEAFF,TGTGCCAGCAGCTCGGGGATGGCGATGAACACTGAAGCTTTCTTT
NA,TRBJ1-1,NA,TRBV4-2,CASSQGSTEAFF,TGTGCCAGCAGCCAAGGGTCTACTGAAGCTTTCTTT
NA,TRBJ2-7,NA,TRBV4-3,CASSQENFFTYEQYF,TGCGCCAGCAGCCAAGAGAATTTTTTTACCTACGAGCAGTACTTC
NA,TRBJ1-4,NA,TRBV15,CATSREQAGHDEKLFF,TGTGCCACCAGCAGAGAACAGGCAGGGCACGACGAAAAACTGTTTTTT
NA,TRBJ2-1,NA,TRBV18,CASSLFGREKNEQFF,TGTGCCAGCTCACTCTTCGGGAGAGAGAAGAATGAGCAGTTCTTC
once,TRBJ2-3,NA,TRBV5-1,CASSLVQRGTDTQYF,TGCGCCAGCAGCTTGGTACAGCGGGGCACAGATACGCAGTATTTT
NA,TRBJ2-3,NA,TRBV9,CASSVGPGGTDTQYF,TGTGCCAGCAGCGTAGGTCCGGGGGGCACAGATACGCAGTATTTT
NA,TRBJ2-3,NA,TRBV18,CASSSNTDTQYF,TGTGCCAGCTCATCCAACACAGATACGCAGTATTTT
NA,TRBJ1-3,NA,TRBV4-2,CASSQEEGRGNTIYF,TGTGCCAGCAGCCAAGAAGAGGGGCGCGGAAACACCATATATTTT
NA,TRBJ2-1,TRBD1,TRBV6-1,CASWKGGTGTNEQFF,TGTGCCAGCTGGAAGGGTGGGACAGGGACAAATGAGCAGTTCTTC
NA,TRBJ2-3,TRBD2,TRBV10-2,CASGFSGATDTQYF,TGCGCCAGCGGGTTTAGCGGGGCCACAGATACGCAGTATTTT
few,TRBJ2-1,TRBD1,TRBV5-5,CASSKAGGRNEQFF,TGTGCCAGCAGCAAAGCAGGGGGCAGGAATGAGCAGTTCTTC
NA,TRBJ2-7,NA,TRBV6-6,CASSRGDSYEQYF,TGTGCCAGCAGTAGGGGGGACTCCTACGAGCAGTACTTC
NA,TRBJ2-1,NA,TRBV18,CASSPSAGSTYNEQFF,TGTGCCAGCTCCCCATCGGCCGGTTCTACCTACAATGAGCAGTTCTTC
NA,TRBJ1-2,NA,TRBV7-9,CASSPSFGTNYGYTF,TGTGCCAGCAGCCCCTCCTTTGGAACCAACTATGGCTACACCTTC
once,TRBJ1-2,NA,TRBV6-1,CASSPAGSNYGYTF,TGTGCCAGCAGCCCAGCCGGGTCCAACTATGGCTACACCTTC
few,TRBJ2-5,NA,TRBV6-5,CASSGTWGRRETQYF,TGTGCCAGCAGCGGTACTTGGGGGCGGCGGGAGACCCAGTACTTC
NA,TRBJ2-7,NA,TRBV27,CASSWGRLAIGHEQYF,TGTGCCAGCAGTTGGGGGAGGCTAGCTATTGGCCACGAGCAGTACTTC
NA,TRBJ1-1,NA,TRBV28,CASREPQGSRTEAFF,TGTGCCAGCAGAGAACCCCAGGGTTCTCGGACTGAAGCTTTCTTT
NA,TRBJ2-2,TRBD2,TRBV5-6,CASSPGLAGGVRPGELFF,TGTGCCAGCAGCCCGGGACTAGCGGGGGGGGTACGACCCGGGGAGCTGTTTTTT
NA,TRBJ1-1,NA,TRBV7-2,CASSLATNMNTEAFF,TGTGCCAGCAGCTTAGCTACGAACATGAACACTGAAGCTTTCTTT